The 18 T cell receptor beta chains below were found in one sample sequenced in a study of OX40 agonist ivuxolimab in advanced cancers. This table comes from immunoSEQ multiplex PCR, and its TCRdb copy is limited to in-frame clones, with some not included. The table has 65,000 to 75,000 clones, about 88% seen once. The sequencing used CD4+ or CD8+ T cells sorted from blood, collected in a trial of the OX40 agonist ivuxolimab. Receptors originate from an adult with an advanced solid tumor such as melanoma, head and neck, liver or kidney cancer.

V and J are TRBV5-3 and TRBJ2-1, with 8 bases matching TRBD1. TRBV5-3 is an open reading frame, and its role is uncertain. CDR3 size: 14 residues. The J segment lost 7 bases and the V segment lost 8 bases, leaving 11 bases of the junction unmatched. The CDR3 region has the DNA TGTGCCAGCAGCGACACAGGGGGTCGGAATGAGCAGTTCTTC. It translates to CASSDTGGRNEQFF.

With respect to this clone: The sample holds other DNA sequences that translate to the same CDR3. V is TRBV7-3 and J is TRBJ1-1, with 9 bases fitting TRBD1. Trimming at V came to 4 bases and at J to 1 base, leaving 1 base not matched to a gene. CDR1 is SGHTA, CDR2 FQGTGA, per germline. This CDR3 region has 14 residues. CDR3 sequence (DNA): TGTGCCAGCAGCTCGACAGGGGGGAACACTGAAGCTTTCTTT. Protein product: CASSSTGGNTEAFF.

The chain recombines TRBV9 with TRBJ2-2, with a weak D call TRBD2 (5 bases). The CDR3 runs 14 residues. The germline V gene has CDR1 SGDLS and CDR2 YYNGEE. V was shortened by 0 bases and J by 6 bases, with 9 bases between the two germline ends. The CDR3 region has the DNA TGTGCCAGCAGCGTAGGGCTAGCCCCCGGGGAGCTGTTTTTT. Its translation: CASSVGLAPGELFF.

The chain carries TRBV9 and TRBJ2-1; no definite D call. CDR3 length: 11 amino acids. Germline loops: CDR1 SGDLS, CDR2 YYNGEE. V lost 5 bases and J 10 bases, leaving 10 bases between the germline ends. CDR3 region: CASSLGVEQFF. CDR3 nucleotide sequence: TGTGCCAGCAGTCTCGGCGTGGAGCAGTTCTTC.

The chain couples TRBV5-5 to TRBJ1-1; the D is unclear. The CDR3 consists of 16 residues. The germline V gene encodes CDR1 SGHKS and CDR2 YYEKEE (reference sequence). The ends were cut back, 1 base at V and 2 bases at J, with 15 bases in the middle. The DNA of the CDR3 is TGTGCCAGCAGCTTGAATCCAGGCCTGGGAAACACTGAAGCTTTCTTT. It encodes CASSLNPGLGNTEAFF.

The CDR3 DNA reads as TGTGCCAGCAGCTTAGGGGCTAGCGGGAGTGGGCAAGAGACCCAGTACTTC. Translating it yields CASSLGASGSGQETQYF. The chain uses TRBV7-3 and TRBJ2-5, with 10 bases matching TRBD2. J was trimmed by 2 bases and V by 2 bases; bases with no gene match: 8. The CDR3 is made up of 17 amino acids. The germline gives CDR1 SGHTA, CDR2 FQGTGA.

The rearrangement joins TRBV6-1 to TRBJ2-7, with TRBD1 matching over 7 bases. V lost 7 bases, J lost 1 base, and 10 bases stayed unmatched. Germline V gene sequence: CDR1 MNHNS, CDR2 SASEGT. The CDR3 is made up of 15 amino acids. DNA for the CDR3: TGTGCCAGCACCCCATACGGGACAGTATCCTACGAGCAGTACTTC. Translation gives CASTPYGTVSYEQYF.

The table lists this clone with a count of one. This chain uses TRBV29-1 with TRBJ2-3; the D gene is possibly TRBD2 (5 bases). Germline-derived CDR1 and CDR2 are SQVTM and ANQGSEA. This CDR3 has 12 amino acids. The V gene lost 6 bases and the J gene lost 6 bases, with 13 bases spanning the gap. DNA for the CDR3: TGCAGCGTAGGTGGGAGTGGGGATACGCAGTATTTT. This encodes CSVGGSGDTQYF.

This sequence joins TRBV29-1 and TRBJ1-3; no clear D gene. V gave up 4 bases and J gave up 8 bases, with 15 bases separating them. This CDR3 contains 13 residues. Looked up from germline, CDR1 is SQVTM and CDR2 is ANQGSEA. The CDR3 DNA sequence: TGCAGCGTTGGAGTGGGTCGGTCCGACACCATATATTTT. Translating gives CSVGVGRSDTIYF.

CDR3: CASSSDTSNYGYTF. The CDR3, as DNA: TGTGCCAGCAGCTCCGACACGTCTAACTATGGCTACACCTTC. The J gene is TRBJ1-2, the V gene TRBV5-5; D is unclear. V shed 3 bases and J shed 0 bases, with 9 bases lying between them. The CDR3 has 14 amino acids. Germline CDR1 is SGHKS and CDR2 is YYEKEE (reference sequence). The full variable domain, rest sourced from reference TRBV5-5 and TRBJ1-2, is DAGVTQSPTHLIKTRGQQVTLRCSPISGHKSVSWYQQVLGQGPQFIFQYYEKEERGRGNFPDRFSARQFPNYSSELNVNALLLGDSALYLCASSSDTSNYGYTFGSGTRLTVV.

The J gene is TRBJ2-7, the V gene TRBV6-5; 7 nucleotides line up with TRBD2. V dropped 4 bases and J dropped 1; count of bases not matched to a gene: 7. The length of the CDR3 is 15 residues. Germline V gene data show CDR1 as MNHEY and CDR2 as SVGAGI. The chain's CDR3 is CASSFLGGPSYEQYF. DNA of the CDR3: TGTGCCAGCAGTTTCCTGGGAGGGCCTTCCTACGAGCAGTACTTC.

This clone was detected only once. The CDR3, as DNA: TGTGCCAGCTCACCAGATCTATCTACCGTCCGGCCCACTTTTTCTAACTATGGCTACACCTTC. This translates into CASSPDLSTVRPTFSNYGYTF. The chain employs TRBV18 and TRBJ1-2; D is undetermined. V lost 2 bases to trimming and J lost 0 bases, with 28 bases between them. The CDR3 consists of 21 residues. CDR1 and CDR2 from the germline V gene are KGHSH and LQKENI.

The chain's CDR3 is CASSPRAGTLQETQYF. The CDR3 coding sequence is TGTGCCAGCAGCCCGAGAGCCGGGACATTACAAGAGACCCAGTACTTC. The V call is TRBV7-8, the J call TRBJ2-5, with D perhaps TRBD1 (6 bases). The V end lost 5 bases, the J end lost 2 bases, and 18 bases lay between the germline ends. This CDR3 contains 16 residues. From germline, CDR1 is SGHVS and CDR2 FQNEAQ.

This chain uses TRBV28 with TRBJ2-1, with 8 bases that match TRBD2. The CDR3 covers 15 residues. V lost 3 bases to trimming and J lost 8 bases; unmatched junction nucleotides: 9. Per germline, CDR1 MDHEN and CDR2 SYDVKM. This CDR3 reads CASSFSGSRGDEQFF. The CDR3 region has the DNA TGTGCCAGCAGTTTCAGCGGGAGCCGCGGGGATGAGCAGTTCTTC.

This clone appeared once. V is TRBV5-4 and J is TRBJ2-7; 10 bases are shared with TRBD1. In germline, CDR1 is SGHNT, CDR2 YYREEE (reference sequence). Losses at the gene ends were 4 bases for V and 2 bases for J; bases not matched to a gene: 3. The CDR3 spans 14 residues. CDR3 protein: CASSPGTGAYEQYF. The CDR3 DNA sequence: TGTGCCAGCAGCCCCGGGACAGGGGCCTACGAGCAGTACTTC.

This rearrangement joins TRBV7-8 to TRBJ2-2; maybe TRBD2 (6 bases). Trimming took off 5 bases at V and 2 bases at J, with 15 bases between the two ends. The CDR3 runs to 16 residues. Germline loops: CDR1 SGHVS, CDR2 FQNEAQ. The CDR3: CASSRRTGTNTGELFF. CDR3 nucleotide sequence: TGTGCCAGCAGCAGACGTACCGGGACTAACACCGGGGAGCTGTTTTTT.

The genes are TRBV11-2 and TRBJ2-7; 8 bases are shared with TRBD1. The CDR3 covers 16 residues. V was pared by 8 bases and J by 3 bases, with 15 bases of the junction left unmatched. Germline CDR1 SGHAT, CDR2 FQNNGV. CDR3 nucleotides: TGTGCCAGCCTCTCCGTGAAAGGGACAGGAGACTACGAGCAGTACTTC. Translation gives CASLSVKGTGDYEQYF.

The CDR3 sequence: CASTIRGKSTF. Written as DNA, the CDR3 is TGTGCCAGCACCATTAGAGGGAAATCGACCTTC. This chain joins TRBV6-1 and TRBJ1-2; unclear D gene. CDR3 size: 11 residues. The V gene's germline CDR1 is MNHNS and CDR2 SASEGT. With 7 bases removed from V and 14 bases from J, the gap between germline ends came to 17 bases.